A selection of T cell receptor beta chains follows, all from one sample in a study of beta chain features in type 1 diabetes. Assay used: immunoSEQ multiplex PCR; TCRdb lists only in-frame clones, some missing. The table shows roughly 240,000 clones, with approximately 24% occurring only once. The sample taken for sequencing was naive CD4+ T cells from blood. All receptors derive from a woman aged 25 to 39 with type 1 diabetes. Both conserved end residues are part of each CDR3. D genes are given only for firm matches. Clone size is given for some rows only: seen once, a few or many times, or a class if the clone is expanded.

v_call: TRBV30
clone_size: .
j_call: TRBJ2-1
d_call: TRBD1
cdr3_nt: TGTGCCTGGAGTCCCGGACAGGGCAGTGCCTACAATGAGCAGTTCTTC
cdr3_aa: CAWSPGQGSAYNEQFF

v_call: TRBV15
clone_size: .
j_call: TRBJ2-2
d_call: .
cdr3_nt: TGTGCCACCAGCAGAGATTCAGTACCCGGGGAGCTGTTTTTT
cdr3_aa: CATSRDSVPGELFF

v_call: TRBV15
clone_size: .
j_call: TRBJ2-7
d_call: TRBD2
cdr3_nt: TGTGCCACCAGCAGAGTACTAGCGGGCCTCTACGAGCAGTACTTC
cdr3_aa: CATSRVLAGLYEQYF

v_call: TRBV7-9
clone_size: .
j_call: TRBJ2-7
d_call: TRBD1
cdr3_nt: TGTGCCAGCAGCTTATCATTCATCGGGACAGACTACGAGCAGTACTTC
cdr3_aa: CASSLSFIGTDYEQYF

v_call: TRBV4-1
clone_size: .
j_call: TRBJ1-5
d_call: TRBD1
cdr3_nt: TGCGCCAGCAGCCAAGATTTCGGGACAGGGGGCGAAGTTGGCAATCAGCCCCAGCATTTT
cdr3_aa: CASSQDFGTGGEVGNQPQHF

v_call: TRBV9
clone_size: .
j_call: TRBJ2-7
d_call: .
cdr3_nt: TGTGCCAGCAGCGTAGGAAGTAGGACGGGAGAAAGCGAGCAGTACTTC
cdr3_aa: CASSVGSRTGESEQYF

v_call: TRBV23-1
clone_size: .
j_call: TRBJ1-2
d_call: .
cdr3_nt: TGCGCCAGCAGTCCCTCGGGGGGATCAAGGGAGGACTATGGCTACACCTTC
cdr3_aa: CASSPSGGSREDYGYTF

v_call: TRBV28
clone_size: .
j_call: TRBJ2-7
d_call: TRBD2
cdr3_nt: TGTGCCAGCAGGACCGGGACTAGCGGGAGCGGTGCCCACGAGCAGTACTTC
cdr3_aa: CASRTGTSGSGAHEQYF

v_call: TRBV30
clone_size: .
j_call: TRBJ2-7
d_call: .
cdr3_nt: TGTGCCTGGTACAGGGACCACGAGCAGTACTTC
cdr3_aa: CAWYRDHEQYF

v_call: TRBV4-2
clone_size: .
j_call: TRBJ2-1
d_call: TRBD2
cdr3_nt: TGTGCCAGCAGCCAGGCACTAGCGGGAGGTGAGCAGTTCTTC
cdr3_aa: CASSQALAGGEQFF

v_call: TRBV30
clone_size: .
j_call: TRBJ2-7
d_call: TRBD1
cdr3_nt: TGTGCCTGGAGTGGACAGGGTGGGCTCGTGGGGTACTTC
cdr3_aa: CAWSGQGGLVGYF

v_call: TRBV28
clone_size: .
j_call: TRBJ2-1
d_call: .
cdr3_nt: TGTGCCAGCAGTTCCGGGATAGTTCGCAATGAGCAGTTCTTC
cdr3_aa: CASSSGIVRNEQFF

v_call: TRBV10-3
clone_size: .
j_call: TRBJ2-1
d_call: TRBD1
cdr3_nt: TGTGCCATCAGTGGCCGGACAGGGGAGAGGGATGAGCAGTTCTTC
cdr3_aa: CAISGRTGERDEQFF

v_call: TRBV19
clone_size: .
j_call: TRBJ2-7
d_call: .
cdr3_nt: TGTGCCAGTAGTACGAGTGGTAGATACGAGCAGTACTTC
cdr3_aa: CASSTSGRYEQYF

v_call: TRBV11-2
clone_size: .
j_call: TRBJ1-5
d_call: .
cdr3_nt: TGTGCCAGCAGCTTACAGAACAATCAGCCCCAGCATTTT
cdr3_aa: CASSLQNNQPQHF

v_call: TRBV16
clone_size: once
j_call: TRBJ1-2
d_call: .
cdr3_nt: TGTGCCAGCAGCCAATCGAAAGACAGCGTCTATGGCTACACCTTC
cdr3_aa: CASSQSKDSVYGYTF

v_call: TRBV6-1
clone_size: .
j_call: TRBJ2-2
d_call: TRBD2
cdr3_nt: TGTGCCAGCAGTGGAGCGGGAGTGAACACCGGGGAGCTGTTTTTT
cdr3_aa: CASSGAGVNTGELFF

v_call: TRBV4-1
clone_size: few
j_call: TRBJ2-7
d_call: .
cdr3_nt: TGCGCCAGCAGCCAGGATGACAGAATGTCCTTTGGATACGAGCAGTACTTC
cdr3_aa: CASSQDDRMSFGYEQYF

v_call: TRBV18
clone_size: .
j_call: TRBJ2-3
d_call: TRBD2
cdr3_nt: TGTGCCAGCTCACCTAAGGCGGGAGATCCCTCGGGCACAGATACGCAGTATTTT
cdr3_aa: CASSPKAGDPSGTDTQYF

v_call: TRBV30
clone_size: few
j_call: TRBJ2-3
d_call: .
cdr3_nt: TGTGCCTGGGGAGTTTTAGCAGATACGCAGTATTTT
cdr3_aa: CAWGVLADTQYF

v_call: TRBV7-9
clone_size: few
j_call: TRBJ1-1
d_call: .
cdr3_nt: TGTGCCAGCAGCTTATCCGGGTCGGCGACGGTCACTGAAGCTTTCTTT
cdr3_aa: CASSLSGSATVTEAFF

v_call: TRBV6-5
clone_size: .
j_call: TRBJ2-7
d_call: TRBD2
cdr3_nt: TGTGCCAGCAGTTACACTAGCGGGAGGAGAGACGAGCAGTACTTC
cdr3_aa: CASSYTSGRRDEQYF

v_call: TRBV18
clone_size: .
j_call: TRBJ2-7
d_call: .
cdr3_nt: TGTGCCAGCTCACAAAACAGGATGAACGAGCAGTACTTC
cdr3_aa: CASSQNRMNEQYF

v_call: TRBV7-3
clone_size: .
j_call: TRBJ1-2
d_call: .
cdr3_nt: TGTGCCAGCAGCTCCAACCCCTTGGGAGATGGCTACACCTTC
cdr3_aa: CASSSNPLGDGYTF

v_call: TRBV30
clone_size: few
j_call: TRBJ1-2
d_call: .
cdr3_nt: TGTGCCTGGTCGGGGCGGGGGACCCTTAACTATGGCTACACCTTC
cdr3_aa: CAWSGRGTLNYGYTF

v_call: TRBV11-2
clone_size: .
j_call: TRBJ2-1
d_call: TRBD2
cdr3_nt: TGTGCCAGCAGCTTACGGACTAGCGGATACAATGAGCAGTTCTTC
cdr3_aa: CASSLRTSGYNEQFF

v_call: TRBV10-3
clone_size: .
j_call: TRBJ1-2
d_call: .
cdr3_nt: TGTGCCATCAGTGAGTCGTTTGGACAGTCGTACGGCTACACCTTC
cdr3_aa: CAISESFGQSYGYTF

v_call: TRBV9
clone_size: few
j_call: TRBJ2-5
d_call: .
cdr3_nt: TGTGCCAGCAGCGGGCAGGGGCAAGGGGAGACCCAGTACTTC
cdr3_aa: CASSGQGQGETQYF

v_call: TRBV7-3
clone_size: few
j_call: TRBJ2-3
d_call: TRBD2
cdr3_nt: TGTGCCAGCAGCTCGGGACTAGCGGGAGACACAGATACGCAGTATTTT
cdr3_aa: CASSSGLAGDTDTQYF

v_call: TRBV2
clone_size: .
j_call: TRBJ1-2
d_call: .
cdr3_nt: TGTGCCAGCAGTCGGCAACAGGGCTACACCTTC
cdr3_aa: CASSRQQGYTF

v_call: TRBV5-1
clone_size: .
j_call: TRBJ1-1
d_call: .
cdr3_nt: TGCGCCAGCAGTTTAGGGGCCCAGGGCACTGAAGCTTTCTTT
cdr3_aa: CASSLGAQGTEAFF

v_call: TRBV30
clone_size: .
j_call: TRBJ1-1
d_call: TRBD1
cdr3_nt: TGTGCCTGGAGCGCGGACAGGCTATGGAACACTGAAGCTTTCTTT
cdr3_aa: CAWSADRLWNTEAFF

v_call: TRBV18
clone_size: .
j_call: TRBJ1-2
d_call: .
cdr3_nt: TGTGCCAGCTCACCACAGTTCGGGAACTATGGCTACACCTTC
cdr3_aa: CASSPQFGNYGYTF

v_call: TRBV7-3
clone_size: few
j_call: TRBJ1-5
d_call: .
cdr3_nt: TGTGCCAGCAGCTTACCCGGCAATCAGCCCCAGCATTTT
cdr3_aa: CASSLPGNQPQHF

v_call: TRBV7-8
clone_size: .
j_call: TRBJ2-7
d_call: TRBD1
cdr3_nt: TGTGCCAGCAGCCCGGATAGGACAGGGGACCACTACGAGCAGTACTTC
cdr3_aa: CASSPDRTGDHYEQYF

v_call: TRBV7-3
clone_size: few
j_call: TRBJ2-1
d_call: .
cdr3_nt: TGTGCCAGCAGCCCTGTAGCCGGTGAGCAGTTCTTC
cdr3_aa: CASSPVAGEQFF

v_call: TRBV4-1
clone_size: .
j_call: TRBJ2-1
d_call: TRBD2
cdr3_nt: TGCGCCAGCAGCCAAGATCGGGGGGATGAGCAGTTCTTC
cdr3_aa: CASSQDRGDEQFF

v_call: TRBV7-9
clone_size: few
j_call: TRBJ1-2
d_call: TRBD1
cdr3_nt: TGTGCCAGCAGCAGACAGGACAGGGCGGGCGGCTACACCTTC
cdr3_aa: CASSRQDRAGGYTF

v_call: TRBV5-4
clone_size: few
j_call: TRBJ2-5
d_call: TRBD2
cdr3_nt: TGTGCCAGCAGCTTGCTGGGGACTAGCGGACAAGAGACCCAGTACTTC
cdr3_aa: CASSLLGTSGQETQYF

v_call: TRBV18
clone_size: few
j_call: TRBJ2-7
d_call: .
cdr3_nt: TGTGCCAGCTCACCCCTGGGCCCTTACGAGCAGTACTTC
cdr3_aa: CASSPLGPYEQYF

v_call: TRBV18
clone_size: once
j_call: TRBJ1-2
d_call: .
cdr3_nt: TGTGCCAGCTCACCAACGGACAGACCACGCTATGGCTACACCTTC
cdr3_aa: CASSPTDRPRYGYTF

v_call: TRBV2
clone_size: .
j_call: TRBJ2-5
d_call: .
cdr3_nt: TGTGCCAGTCAGTACCAAGAGACCCAGTACTTC
cdr3_aa: CASQYQETQYF

v_call: TRBV11-2
clone_size: few
j_call: TRBJ1-4
d_call: .
cdr3_nt: TGTGCCAGCAGGGGGCCTTCTGAAAAACTGTTTTTT
cdr3_aa: CASRGPSEKLFF

v_call: TRBV30
clone_size: few
j_call: TRBJ1-1
d_call: .
cdr3_nt: TGTGCCTGGAGGATGGGAGGGGCGGACACTGAAGCTTTCTTT
cdr3_aa: CAWRMGGADTEAFF

v_call: TRBV18
clone_size: .
j_call: TRBJ2-7
d_call: .
cdr3_nt: TGTGCCAGCTCACCACCGATCGGAGGAGGGGACCACGAGCAGTACTTC
cdr3_aa: CASSPPIGGGDHEQYF

v_call: TRBV30
clone_size: .
j_call: TRBJ2-3
d_call: .
cdr3_nt: TGTGCCTGGAGTGATCTAGGAGTCACAGATACGCAGTATTTT
cdr3_aa: CAWSDLGVTDTQYF